This TCR beta chain was captured by sequencing in a study of cytotoxic CD8 clonotypes in ibrutinib-treated CLL. This table comes from immunoSEQ multiplex PCR, and its TCRdb copy is limited to in-frame clones, with some not included. The table includes 160,000 or so clones, nearly 90% detected once. The V and J ends lost 0 bases and 4 bases, in that order; junction bases with no gene match: 7. Germline V CDR1 and CDR2: SGDLS, YYNGEE. CDR3 size: 16 residues. V is TRBV9 and J is TRBJ1-2, with 9 bases aligning to TRBD1. This clonotype was sampled from a human donor with chronic lymphocytic leukemia. The input for sequencing was PBMCs, taken at disease progression, from a patient treated with ibrutinib. The CDR3 region is CASSVAQGAYGYGYTF. CDR3 nucleotides: TGTGCCAGCAGCGTAGCACAGGGGGCGTACGGCTATGGCTACACCTTC.